The clone carrying this T cell receptor beta chain was counted at least ten times. Its antigen is unknown. This sample was included in a study of regulatory T cells in long-lasting Graves disease. Time point of the sample: newly diagnosed GD, antithyroid drugs for less than 3 months. The TCR library used RNA extracted from PBMCs. American Thyroid Association guidelines served as the basis for diagnosing Graves' disease. For TCR beta, libraries came from iRepertoire HTBI primers and Arm-PCR of CDR3 regions. In TCRdb, the multiplex PCR reads were re-called with MiXCR into one record per CDR3 protein. Of roughly 410,000 distinct CDR3 sequences listed, 15% were seen once; the top ten hold about 8%. V was clipped by 5 bases and J by 5 bases, with 13 bases between them. Per germline, CDR1 SGHDT and CDR2 YYEEEE. The CDR3 loop spans 13 amino acids. Broader study findings: Persistent patients shared thousands of public clonotypes among themselves. Newly diagnosed patients shared fewer, at some 900.

These data were also reused for a study on T cells in Graves' hyperthyroidism and ophthalmopathy. In that study: Clonotypes that were expanded in thyroid above 0.001 mostly appeared in blood too.

This TCR was recovered from a woman aged 35 to 49 with Graves disease. Sample: peripheral blood mononuclear cells (PBMCs), taken at new diagnosis, from a patient treated with antithyroid drugs. The chain joins TRBV5-6 to TRBJ2-5; D uncertain. This chain's CDR3 is CASSGRARETQYF. The DNA for the CDR3 is TGTGCCAGCAGTGGAAGGGCAAGGGAGACCCAGTACTTC.